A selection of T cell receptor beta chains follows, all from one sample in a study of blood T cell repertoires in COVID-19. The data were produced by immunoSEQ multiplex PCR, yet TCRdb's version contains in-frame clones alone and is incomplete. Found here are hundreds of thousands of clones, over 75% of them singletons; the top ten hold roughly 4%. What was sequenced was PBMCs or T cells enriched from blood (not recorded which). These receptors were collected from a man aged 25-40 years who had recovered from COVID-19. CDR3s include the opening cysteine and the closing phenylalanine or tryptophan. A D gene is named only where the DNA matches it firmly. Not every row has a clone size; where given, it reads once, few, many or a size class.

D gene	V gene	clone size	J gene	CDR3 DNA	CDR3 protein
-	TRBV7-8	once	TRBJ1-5	TGTGCCAGCAGCTTAGGGCCAGGGAGGTATGGCAATCAGCCCCAGCATTTT	CASSLGPGRYGNQPQHF
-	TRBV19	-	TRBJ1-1	TGTGCCAGTAGTCAAGGACAGACGGTTGAAGCTTTCTTT	CASSQGQTVEAFF
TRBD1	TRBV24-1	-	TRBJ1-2	TGTGCCACCAGTGATCCCGACAGGGACGGCTACACCTTC	CATSDPDRDGYTF
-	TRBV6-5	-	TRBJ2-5	TGTGCCAGCAGTTCTTTTGCAGTTGAGACCCAGTACTTC	CASSSFAVETQYF
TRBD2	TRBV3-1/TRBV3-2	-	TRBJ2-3	TGTGCCAGCAGTCCGACTAGCGGGAGCACAGATACGCAGTATTTT	CASSPTSGSTDTQYF
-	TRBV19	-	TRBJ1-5	TGTGCCACCACCACAGGGTACAATCAGCCCCAGCATTTT	CATTTGYNQPQHF
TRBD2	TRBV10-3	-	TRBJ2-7	TGTGCCATCAAAGGGACTAGCGGGCTCCGGGGGGAGCAGTACTTC	CAIKGTSGLRGEQYF
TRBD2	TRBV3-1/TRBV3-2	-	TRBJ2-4	TGTGCCAGCAGCCGGACTAGCGGGAATGCCATTCAGTACTTC	CASSRTSGNAIQYF
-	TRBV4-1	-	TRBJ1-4	TGCGCCAGCAGCCTTCAATGGCCCCAGGGTCGTGAAAAACTGTTTTTT	CASSLQWPQGREKLFF
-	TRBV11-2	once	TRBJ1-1	TGTGCCAGCAGCTTAGTGGGGGCCGGGCGAGCTTTCTTT	CASSLVGAGRAFF
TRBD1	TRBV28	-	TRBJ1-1	TGTGCCTCACCGGGACAGGCGACGAACACTGAAGCTTTCTTT	CASPGQATNTEAFF
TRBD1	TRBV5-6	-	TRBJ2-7	TGTGCCAGCAGGGGGACAGGACGCTCCTACGAGCAGTACTTC	CASRGTGRSYEQYF
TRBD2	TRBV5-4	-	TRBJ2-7	TGTGCCAGCAGTCCCGGCGGGGCGGGGGGGCTATCCTACGAGCAGTACTTC	CASSPGGAGGLSYEQYF
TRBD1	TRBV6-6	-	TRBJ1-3	TGTGCCAGCAGCCGAGGACAGGGGCCTTCTTACCGGCTCTCTGGAAACACCATATATTTT	CASSRGQGPSYRLSGNTIYF
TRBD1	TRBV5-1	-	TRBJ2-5	TGCGCCAGCAGCACCCCGGACAGGGAGGAGACCCAGTACTTC	CASSTPDREETQYF
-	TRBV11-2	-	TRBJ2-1	TGTGCCAGCAGCTTCGTAAATGAGCAGTTCTTC	CASSFVNEQFF
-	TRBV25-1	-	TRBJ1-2	TGTGCCAGCAGTGAATATAACTCAGAGGTTCGCTATGGCTACACCTTC	CASSEYNSEVRYGYTF
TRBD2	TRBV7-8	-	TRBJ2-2	TGTGCCAGCAGCTTAAAGGCTAGCGGAAAGACCGGGGAGCTGTTTTTT	CASSLKASGKTGELFF
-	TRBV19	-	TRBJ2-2	TGTGCCAGTAGTATAGTCCCGAAGGGGGCCGGGGAGCTGTTTTTT	CASSIVPKGAGELFF
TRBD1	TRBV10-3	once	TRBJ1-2	TGTGCCTCCAATGAGCCGACAGGGATTAACTATGGCTACACCTTC	CASNEPTGINYGYTF
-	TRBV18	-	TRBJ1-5	TGTGCCAGCTCACCAGGCAGCAATCAGCCCCAGCATTTT	CASSPGSNQPQHF
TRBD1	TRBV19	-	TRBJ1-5	TGTGCCAGTAGTACCCAGGGACAGAAAAGACATTTT	CASSTQGQKRHF
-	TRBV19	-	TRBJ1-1	TGTGCCAGTAGTCTCTGGGGGGGCTCTGAAGCTTTCTTT	CASSLWGGSEAFF
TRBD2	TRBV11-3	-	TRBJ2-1	TGTGCCAGCAGCCATAGCCCGGGGGGTGAGCAGTTCTTC	CASSHSPGGEQFF
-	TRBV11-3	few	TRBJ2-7	TGTGCCAGCAGCTTAAAGGAGCGCCGACCCTACGAGCAGTACTTC	CASSLKERRPYEQYF
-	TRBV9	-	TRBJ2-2	TGTGCCAGCAGCGTAGTTGCGGGAACCCCCGGGGAGCTGTTTTTT	CASSVVAGTPGELFF
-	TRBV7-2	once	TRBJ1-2	TGTGCCAGCAGCCCCCAGGGGACCCCTAACTCTAACTATGGCTACACCTTC	CASSPQGTPNSNYGYTF
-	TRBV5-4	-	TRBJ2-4	TGTGCCAGCAGCTTGGCGACCATAGGAGACATTCAGTACTTC	CASSLATIGDIQYF
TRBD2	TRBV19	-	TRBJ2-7	TGTGCCAGTAGGCCGCCCGGACTAGCGGATAACTCCTACGAGCAGTACTTC	CASRPPGLADNSYEQYF
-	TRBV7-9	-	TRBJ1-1	TGTGCCAGCAGCTCCGACCGGTCGGGTTTT	CASSSDRSGF
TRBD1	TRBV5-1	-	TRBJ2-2	TGCGCCAGCAGCTTGCCCGGGACAGGGTTAACATGGGACGAGCTGTTTTTT	CASSLPGTGLTWDELFF
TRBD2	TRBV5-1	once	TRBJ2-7	TGCGCCAGCAGCTCCGGACTAGCGGTTTCCTACGAGCAGTACTTC	CASSSGLAVSYEQYF
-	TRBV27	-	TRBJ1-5	TGTGCCAGCACCACCTTCCGGGACAACTTCAATCAGCCCCAGCATTTT	CASTTFRDNFNQPQHF
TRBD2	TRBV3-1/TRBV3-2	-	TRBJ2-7	TGTGCCAGCAGCCCCCCGGGCGGGAGGGGAGAGCAGTACTTC	CASSPPGGRGEQYF
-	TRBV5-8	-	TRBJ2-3	TGTGCCAGCAGCCTGGAACAGCTAAGCACAGATACGCAGTATTTT	CASSLEQLSTDTQYF
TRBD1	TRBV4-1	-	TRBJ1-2	TGCGCCAGCAGCCAAGGGGGGGACAGGGGTGGCTATGGCTACACCTTC	CASSQGGDRGGYGYTF
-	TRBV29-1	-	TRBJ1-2	TGCAGTTGTCAGGGATTACATGGCTACACCTTC	CSCQGLHGYTF
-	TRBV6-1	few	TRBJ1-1	TGTGCCAGCAGTGAAGCCCGGGAACGGGCTGAAGCTTTCTTT	CASSEARERAEAFF
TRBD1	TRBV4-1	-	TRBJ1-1	TGCGCCAGCAGCCAGAGGACAGGGGAAGGTAGGGACACTGAAGCTTTCTTT	CASSQRTGEGRDTEAFF
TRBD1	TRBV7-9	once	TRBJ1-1	TGTGCCAGCAATTCAGGGGGCTACACTGAAGCTTTCTTT	CASNSGGYTEAFF
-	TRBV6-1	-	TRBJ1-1	TGTGCCAGCAGTGAAGGTGATGAGGGCAGCACTGAAGCTTTCTTT	CASSEGDEGSTEAFF
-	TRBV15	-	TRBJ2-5	TGTGCCACCAGCACCTCACGGGGGGCCTGGGAGACCCAGTACTTC	CATSTSRGAWETQYF
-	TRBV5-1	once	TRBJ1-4	TGCGCCAGCAGCCTAACAGCCCTTACGGGGGAAAAACTGTTTTTT	CASSLTALTGEKLFF
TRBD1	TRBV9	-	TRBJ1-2	TGTGCCAGCAGCGCGGCCGGACAGGGAATCTATGGCTACACCTTC	CASSAAGQGIYGYTF
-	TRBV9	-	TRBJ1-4	TGTGCCAGCAGCGTTAGTGGAACTAATGAAAAACTGTTTTTT	CASSVSGTNEKLFF
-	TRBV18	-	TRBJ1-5	TGTGCCAGCTCACCATTGGGGGCGGCTCATAGCAATCAGCCCCAGCATTTT	CASSPLGAAHSNQPQHF
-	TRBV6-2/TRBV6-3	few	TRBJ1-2	TGTGCCAGCAGTTCCTCCGGGACACAACTCTCCTATGGCTACACCTTC	CASSSSGTQLSYGYTF
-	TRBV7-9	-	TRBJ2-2	TGTGCCAGCAGCTCCCGGGATCAAGGGAACACCGGGGAGCTGTTTTTT	CASSSRDQGNTGELFF
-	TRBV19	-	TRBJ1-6	TGTGCCAGTAGTATAGGGGCCCCCGGCCCCTCACCCCTCCACTTT	CASSIGAPGPSPLHF
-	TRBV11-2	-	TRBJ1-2	TGTGCCAGCAACCCCTATGAACGGGTGGTTGGAGGCTACACCTTC	CASNPYERVVGGYTF
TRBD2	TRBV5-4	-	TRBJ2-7	TGTGCCAGCCGAAGACTAGCGGGGGGCACCGCCTACGAGCAGTACTTC	CASRRLAGGTAYEQYF
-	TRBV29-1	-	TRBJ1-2	TGCAGCGCCGGGGGTTCAGGGCCCGGTGGCTACACCTTC	CSAGGSGPGGYTF
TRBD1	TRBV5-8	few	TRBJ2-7	TGTGCCAGCAGCCCGAGGACAGGCTGGGAGCAGTACTTC	CASSPRTGWEQYF
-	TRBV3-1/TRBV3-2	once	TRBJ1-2	TGTGCCAGCAGCCAAGGGGGCGGGACGGCGGACTATGGCTACACCTTC	CASSQGGGTADYGYTF
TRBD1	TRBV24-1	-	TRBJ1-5	TGTGCCACCAGTGATGCTTACAGGGGGCGAGCAATGGTGAGTGAGATCCCCAATCAGCCCCAGCATTTT	CATSDAYRGRAMVSEIPNQPQHF
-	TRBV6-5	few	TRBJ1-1	TGTGCCAGCACCCCGGGGGACACTGAAGCTTTCTTT	CASTPGDTEAFF
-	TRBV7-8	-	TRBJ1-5	TGTGCCAGCAGCTCACCAGGGGCCTTCAATCAGCCCCAGCATTTT	CASSSPGAFNQPQHF
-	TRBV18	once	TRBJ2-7	TGTGCCAGCTCACAAACGTCACCGGGACACTCCTACGAGCAGTACTTC	CASSQTSPGHSYEQYF